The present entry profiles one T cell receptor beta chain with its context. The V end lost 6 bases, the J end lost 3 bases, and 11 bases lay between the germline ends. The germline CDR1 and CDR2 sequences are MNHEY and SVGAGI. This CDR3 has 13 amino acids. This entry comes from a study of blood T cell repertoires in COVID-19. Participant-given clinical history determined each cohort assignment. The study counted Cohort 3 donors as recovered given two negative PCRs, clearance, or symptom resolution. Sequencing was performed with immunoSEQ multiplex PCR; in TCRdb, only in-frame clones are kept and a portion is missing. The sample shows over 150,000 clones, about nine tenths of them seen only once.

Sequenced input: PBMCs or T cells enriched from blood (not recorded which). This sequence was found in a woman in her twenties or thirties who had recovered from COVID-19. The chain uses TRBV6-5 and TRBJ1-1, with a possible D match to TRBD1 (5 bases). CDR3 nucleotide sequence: TGTGCCAGCAGACAGGATTGGGACACTGAAGCTTTCTTT. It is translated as CASRQDWDTEAFF.